One and the same sample provided the 30 T cell receptor beta chains below, sequenced in a study of T cells after yellow fever vaccination. MiXCR was run by TCRdb on the 5' RACE reads, yielding one entry per CDR3 protein. Here the sample spans roughly 520,000 distinct CDR3 sequences, around a fifth being singletons. Source: PBMCs, taken more than 20 days after the first yellow fever vaccination. The origin of the receptors is a young man who received the YFV17D yellow fever vaccine.

V gene TRBV5-6 combines with J gene TRBJ2-1; TRBD2 aligns across 8 bases. The germline V gene has CDR1 SGHDT and CDR2 YYEEEE. Trimming cost V 6 bases and J 3 bases; bases outside gene matches: 11. The CDR3 length is 16 residues. CDR3 in DNA: TGTGCCAGCAACCCAAACAGCGGGGGTTACTACAATGAGCAGTTCTTC. It encodes CASNPNSGGYYNEQFF.

This clonotype was counted a few times. The chain carries TRBV5-6 and TRBJ2-5, with 9 positions matching TRBD2. The germline V gene encodes CDR1 SGHDT and CDR2 YYEEEE. CDR3 size: 16 residues. The V and J ends lost 1 base and 7 bases, in that order; junction bases with no gene match: 11. CDR3 amino acids: CASSLISASGAGTQYF. The DNA for the CDR3 is TGTGCCAGCAGCTTGATCTCAGCTAGCGGGGCAGGGACCCAGTACTTC.

This clonotype was counted between two and nine times. The chain joins TRBV20-1 to TRBJ2-2; 9 nucleotides line up with TRBD2. The J segment lost 1 base and the V segment lost 0 bases, leaving 6 bases of the junction unmatched. Germline V CDR1 and CDR2: DFQATT, SNEGSKA (reference sequence). The CDR3 is 17 residues long. CDR3 coding DNA: TGCAGTGCTAGAGATGAGGCTAGCGGGAAGAACACCGGGGAGCTGTTTTTT. Its protein product is CSARDEASGKNTGELFF.

This clonotype was counted only a few times. The chain joins TRBV6-1 to TRBJ1-4; D ambiguous. Trimming took off 4 bases at V and 4 bases at J, with 7 bases between the two ends. The CDR3 contains 13 residues. Germline loops: CDR1 MNHNS, CDR2 SASEGT. The CDR3: CASSGSFNEKLFF. In DNA, the CDR3 is TGTGCCAGCAGTGGAAGTTTTAATGAAAAACTGTTTTTT.

The V call is TRBV6-5, the J call TRBJ2-7; a possible D gene is TRBD2 (5 bases). V shed 4 bases and J shed 5 bases, with 12 bases lying between them. The germline V gene encodes CDR1 MNHEY and CDR2 SVGAGI. CDR3 length: 13 amino acids. The CDR3 coding sequence is TGTGCCAGCAGTTCGCTGGGAGCCGACGAGCAGTACGTC. Its translation: CASSSLGADEQYV.

The chain couples TRBV20-1 to TRBJ2-7, with TRBD1 as a possible D gene (5 bases). V lost 0 bases and J lost 4, with 19 bases in between. There are 16 residues in the CDR3. Germline CDR1 is DFQATT and CDR2 is SNEGSKA (reference sequence). The DNA of the CDR3 is TGCAGTGCTAGAGATGGTCGGAGTAGGGGTTTATACGAGCAGTACTTC. Its translation: CSARDGRSRGLYEQYF.

This clonotype showed up many times. The chain is built from TRBV6-5 and TRBJ2-3, with D hard to call. CDR1 and CDR2 from the germline V gene are MNHEY and SVGAGI. The CDR3 has 15 residues. V was clipped by 0 bases and J by 2 bases, with 9 bases between them. The CDR3, as DNA: TGTGCCAGCAGTTACTCTGATGGGATCACAGATACGCAGTATTTT. It yields the protein CASSYSDGITDTQYF.

The CDR3 protein is CASSSRSHSGGADNEQFF. Written as DNA, the CDR3 is TGCGCCAGCAGCTCGAGGTCCCATAGCGGGGGGGCCGACAATGAGCAGTTCTTC. V usage is TRBV5-1 and J usage is TRBJ2-1; TRBD2 matches 11 bases. J lost 5 bases, V lost 3 bases, and 13 bases had no gene match. Germline loops: CDR1 SGHRS, CDR2 YFSETQ. CDR3 length equals 18 residues.

CDR3 nucleotides: TGCAGCGTTGAGGTCCAGGACCCCTACGAGCAGTACTTC. Its translation is CSVEVQDPYEQYF. The chain recombines TRBV29-1 with TRBJ2-7, with D unclear. The CDR3 covers 13 residues. V was shortened by 3 bases and J by 2 bases, with 11 bases between the two germline ends. Germline V gives CDR1 SQVTM, CDR2 ANQGSEA.

This clonotype was seen a handful of times. The chain has TRBV5-1 and TRBJ2-2, with 7 bases that match TRBD1. V lost 6 bases, J lost 4 bases, and 6 bases stayed unmatched. This CDR3 is built from 14 residues. In germline, CDR1 is SGHRS, CDR2 YFSETQ. Here the CDR3 DNA reads TGCGCCAGCACAGAGGGGGCCAGCACCGGGGAGCTGTTTTTT. Its protein is CASTEGASTGELFF.

Only a few counts were recorded for this clonotype. The chain uses TRBV5-6 and TRBJ1-1, with D unclear. From germline, CDR1 is SGHDT and CDR2 YYEEEE. This CDR3 contains 14 residues. Trimming cost V 7 bases and J 1 base, with 14 bases left between them. The CDR3 sequence is CASRQVQRNTEAFF. The CDR3 bases are TGTGCCAGCCGTCAAGTCCAACGGAACACTGAAGCTTTCTTT. The variable domain in full, with the rest retrieved from reference TRBV5-6 and TRBJ1-1, is DAGVTQSPTHLIKTRGQQVTLRCSPKSGHDTVSWYQQALGQGPQFIFQYYEEEERQRGNFPDRFSGHQFPNYSSELNVNALLLGDSALYLCASRQVQRNTEAFFGQGTRLTVV.

The V gene is TRBV5-6, the J gene TRBJ1-1; possibly TRBD1 for D (5 bases). Germline lookup yields CDR1 SGHDT and CDR2 YYEEEE. The CDR3 extends over 14 amino acids. V shed 5 bases and J shed 3 bases, with 14 bases lying between them. The CDR3 region has the DNA TGTGCCAGCAGTAAGAGGGGCCGAGACACTGAAGCTTTCTTT. This sequence encodes CASSKRGRDTEAFF.

The rearrangement links TRBV12-3 or TRBV12-4 to TRBJ1-1; D is possibly TRBD1 (5 bases). The length of the CDR3 is 15 residues. V was trimmed by 6 bases and J by 2 bases, leaving 16 bases between them. The CDR3 spells CASRVDSWGNTEAFF. CDR3 DNA sequence: TGTGCCAGCAGAGTTGACAGTTGGGGAAACACTGAAGCTTTCTTT.

V usage is TRBV20-1 and J usage is TRBJ2-1; TRBD1 matches 9 bases. Germline loops: CDR1 DFQATT, CDR2 SNEGSKA (reference sequence). Unmatched junction bases numbered 10, after V lost 5 bases and J lost 8 bases. This CDR3 is built from 14 residues. For the CDR3, the DNA is TGCAGTGCTGGGGACAGGGCATTTGCCCATGAGCAGTTCTTC. Its protein is CSAGDRAFAHEQFF.

The chain couples TRBV12-3 or TRBV12-4 to TRBJ2-7; D may match TRBD1 or TRBD2 (5 bases each). V lost 7 bases and J 2 bases, leaving 12 bases between the germline ends. CDR3 length: 13 residues. CDR3 nucleotide sequence: TGTGCCAGCAAGAGGGACGGTACCTACGAGCAGTACTTC. The encoded protein is CASKRDGTYEQYF.

This clonotype was seen a handful of times. The chain employs TRBV15 and TRBJ2-1; 7 nucleotides match TRBD1. Germline CDR1 reads LNHNV; CDR2 reads YYDKDF (reference sequence). V trimming: 2 bases; J trimming: 5 bases; junction bases outside the gene matches: 6. This CDR3 spans 15 amino acids. CDR3 sequence reads: CATSRKDRWDNEQFF. The CDR3 region has the DNA TGTGCCACCAGCAGAAAGGACAGGTGGGACAATGAGCAGTTCTTC. The complete variable domain, with remaining parts taken from reference TRBV15 and TRBJ2-1, reads DAMVIQNPRYQVTQFGKPVTLSCSQTLNHNVMYWYQQKSSQAPKLLFHYYDKDFNNEADTPDNFQSRRPNTSFCFLDIRSPGLGDTAMYLCATSRKDRWDNEQFFGPGTRLTVL.

The chain uses TRBV7-7 and TRBJ1-6; D is unresolved. Per the germline V gene, CDR1 is SSHAT and CDR2 is FNYEAQ (reference sequence). This CDR3 comprises 18 residues. V lost 1 base to trimming and J lost 0 bases, with 13 bases between them. The CDR3 DNA sequence: TGTGCCAGCAGCTTAGTTTTCGACGCCTTCTCCTATAATTCACCCCTCCACTTT. Translated, it gives CASSLVFDAFSYNSPLHF.

This sequence joins TRBV15 and TRBJ2-2; maybe TRBD2 (6 bases). Trimming removed 8 bases from V and 4 bases from J, with 8 bases in between. CDR1 LNHNV and CDR2 YYDKDF come from the germline V gene (reference sequence). CDR3 length equals 12 residues. The chain's CDR3 is CATGRITGELFF. CDR3 in DNA: TGTGCCACCGGGAGGATCACCGGGGAGCTGTTTTTT.

In this sample, this clonotype turned up a few times. V and J are TRBV12-3 or TRBV12-4 and TRBJ2-1; maybe TRBD1 (5 bases). The CDR3 has 15 residues. Trimming cost V 6 bases and J 7 bases, with 19 bases left between them. The CDR3 protein is CASRHRIQGGNEQFF. Written as DNA, the CDR3 is TGTGCCAGCAGACACCGAATTCAGGGTGGGAATGAGCAGTTCTTC.

This clonotype occurred a few times. The chain links TRBV7-2 to TRBJ2-1; 7 bases are shared with TRBD2. The CDR3 consists of 14 residues. Germline V CDR1 and CDR2: SGHTA, FQGNSA. Trimming at V came to 7 bases and at J to 7 bases, leaving 10 bases not matched to a gene. The DNA of the CDR3 is TGTGCCAGCACACCTCCGGGACTAACGAATGAGCAGTTCTTC. This codes for CASTPPGLTNEQFF.

The V call is TRBV7-2, the J call TRBJ2-7, with a tentative D call TRBD2 (5 bases). This CDR3 comprises 14 residues. Germline-derived CDR1 and CDR2 are SGHTA and FQGNSA. Trimming pared 6 bases from V and 2 bases from J, leaving 14 bases between. This CDR3 reads CASRSQEGPYEQYV. The CDR3 coding sequence is TGTGCCAGCAGGAGCCAAGAGGGTCCCTACGAGCAGTACGTC.

The DNA for the CDR3 is TGCAGTGCTATCGGGGCGACTAATGAAAAACTGTTTTTT. It is translated as CSAIGATNEKLFF. V is TRBV20-1 and J is TRBJ1-4, with TRBD1 as a possible D gene (5 bases). CDR1 and CDR2 from the germline V gene are DFQATT and SNEGSKA (reference sequence). V was trimmed by 4 bases and J by 2 bases, leaving 8 bases between them. This CDR3 region has 13 residues.

This clonotype showed up just a few times. This chain uses TRBV4-1 with TRBJ1-6, with TRBD1 identical over 8 bases. Germline loops: CDR1 MGHRA, CDR2 YSYEKL. Trimming took 4 bases from V and 7 from J; bases not matched to a gene: 3. This CDR3 comprises 14 residues. CDR3 DNA: TGCGCCAGCAGCCCATGGGACAGGAATTCACCCCTCCACTTT. It yields the protein CASSPWDRNSPLHF.

The V and J genes are TRBV7-2 and TRBJ1-2; weak D call: TRBD1 (6 bases). This CDR3 has 14 residues. Germline CDR1 is SGHTA and CDR2 is FQGNSA. V was shortened by 5 bases and J by 4 bases, with 14 bases between the two germline ends. CDR3 region: CASSINREGYGYTF. In DNA form, the CDR3 reads TGTGCCAGCAGCATCAACAGGGAAGGCTATGGCTACACCTTC.

This clonotype has only a few counts. The J gene is TRBJ2-2, the V gene TRBV27, with 7 positions matching TRBD1. This CDR3 has 15 amino acids. Germline V gene lookup returns CDR1 MNHEY and CDR2 SMNVEV (reference sequence). Trimming at V came to 6 bases and at J to 6 bases, leaving 10 bases not matched to a gene. CDR3 nucleotide sequence: TGTGCCAGCAGATTGATGACAGGGATCCCCGGGGAGCTGTTTTTT. This encodes CASRLMTGIPGELFF.

J is TRBJ2-3 and V is TRBV7-8; 12 bases line up with TRBD2. The CDR3 has 15 residues. Unmatched junction bases numbered 7, after V lost 5 bases and J lost 7 bases. CDR1 is SGHVS and CDR2 is FQNEAQ in the germline V gene. The CDR3 DNA follows: TGTGCCAGCAGCCGCACTAGCGGGGGGCTCTATACGCAGTATTTT. It yields the protein CASSRTSGGLYTQYF.

The table lists this clonotype with a few counts. This chain uses TRBV11-3 with TRBJ2-1; the D gene is possibly TRBD2 (5 bases). Trimming took 0 bases from V and 7 from J, leaving 13 bases between them. Germline CDR1 and CDR2: SGHNT and YENEEA. This CDR3 has 15 residues. The chain's CDR3 is CASSLEAGHRNEQFF. Written as DNA, the CDR3 is TGTGCCAGCAGCTTAGAGGCGGGCCATAGGAATGAGCAGTTCTTC.

In this sample, this clonotype turned up a few times. The chain combines TRBV20-1 with TRBJ1-1; D uncertain. CDR3 length: 13 residues. Trimming removed 2 bases from V and 4 bases from J, with 11 bases in between. CDR1 is DFQATT, CDR2 SNEGSKA, per germline (reference sequence). CDR3 sequence (DNA): TGCAGTGCTAGAATCAGTGTGGCCACTGAAGCTTTCTTT. It translates to CSARISVATEAFF.

This clonotype was found many times. The V gene is TRBV12-3 or TRBV12-4, the J gene TRBJ2-1, with 9 positions matching TRBD1. With 7 bases clipped from V and 8 bases from J, the junction kept 9 bases outside the gene matches. The CDR3 extends over 14 amino acids. The CDR3 is CASIPGQGQDEQFF. The CDR3 bases are TGTGCCAGCATCCCGGGACAGGGTCAGGATGAGCAGTTCTTC.

CDR3: CATSRSRTSGEETQYF. The CDR3 DNA is TGTGCCACCAGCAGATCGAGAACTAGCGGGGAAGAGACCCAGTACTTC. The chain combines TRBV15 with TRBJ2-5, with 10 bases that match TRBD2. CDR3 length: 16 amino acids. The germline CDR1 and CDR2 sequences are LNHNV and YYDKDF (reference sequence). Germline trimming cut 2 bases from V and 3 bases from J; bases unmatched to any gene: 6.